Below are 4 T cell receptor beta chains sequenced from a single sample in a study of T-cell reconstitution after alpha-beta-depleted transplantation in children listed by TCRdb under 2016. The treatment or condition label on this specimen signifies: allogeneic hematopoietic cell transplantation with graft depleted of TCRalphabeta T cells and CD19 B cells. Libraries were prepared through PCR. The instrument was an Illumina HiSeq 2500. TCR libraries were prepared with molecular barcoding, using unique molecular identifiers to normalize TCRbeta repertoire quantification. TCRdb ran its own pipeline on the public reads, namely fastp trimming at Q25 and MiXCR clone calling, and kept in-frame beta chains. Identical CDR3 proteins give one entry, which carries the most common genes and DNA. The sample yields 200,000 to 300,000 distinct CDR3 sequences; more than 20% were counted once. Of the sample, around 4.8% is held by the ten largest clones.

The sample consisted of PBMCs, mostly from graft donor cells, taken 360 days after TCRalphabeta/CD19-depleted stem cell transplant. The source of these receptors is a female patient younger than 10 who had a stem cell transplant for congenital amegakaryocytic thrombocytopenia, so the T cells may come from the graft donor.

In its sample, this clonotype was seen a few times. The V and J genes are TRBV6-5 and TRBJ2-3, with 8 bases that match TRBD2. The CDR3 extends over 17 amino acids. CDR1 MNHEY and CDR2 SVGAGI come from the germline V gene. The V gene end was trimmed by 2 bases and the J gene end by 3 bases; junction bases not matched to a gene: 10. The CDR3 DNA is TGTGCCAGCAGTTACACGAGGAAGCAGCGGGGGACAGATACGCAGTATTTT. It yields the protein CASSYTRKQRGTDTQYF.

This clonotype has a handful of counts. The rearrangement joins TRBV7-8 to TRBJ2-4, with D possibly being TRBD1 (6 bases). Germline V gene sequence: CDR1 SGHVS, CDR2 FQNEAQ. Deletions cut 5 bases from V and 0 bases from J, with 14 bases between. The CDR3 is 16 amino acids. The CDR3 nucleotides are TGTGCCAGCAGCCCCGGGACAAAACTAGCCAAAAACATTCAGTACTTC. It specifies CASSPGTKLAKNIQYF.

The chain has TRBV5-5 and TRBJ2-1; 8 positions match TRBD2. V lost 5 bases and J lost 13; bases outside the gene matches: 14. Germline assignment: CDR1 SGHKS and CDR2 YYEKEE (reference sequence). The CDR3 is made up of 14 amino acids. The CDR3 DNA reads TGTGCCAGCAGGGCCGGGACTAGTGAGACCCCCCAGTTCTTC. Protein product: CASRAGTSETPQFF.

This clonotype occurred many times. The CDR3 here is CASSLNPGSHGYTF. Here the CDR3 DNA reads TGTGCCAGCAGTTTAAATCCAGGGTCTCATGGCTACACCTTC. This sequence joins TRBV12-3 or TRBV12-4 and TRBJ1-2; possibly TRBD1 for D (5 bases). Trimming shortened V by 2 bases and J by 6 bases, and 13 bases separated the two germline ends. This CDR3 is 14 amino acids long.